This T cell receptor (beta chain) was recorded in a study of control samples from healthy donors and cancer patients. The method was immunoSEQ multiplex PCR; TCRdb's version includes in-frame clones alone and lacks a portion of them. Among 120,000 or so clones listed, about 91% were seen once. The germline CDR1 and CDR2 sequences are SGHRS and YFSETQ. The CDR3 spans 14 residues. V dropped 2 bases and J dropped 0 bases, with 9 bases sitting between them. Sequencing input: blood. V and J are TRBV5-1 and TRBJ2-7, with D uncertain. The receptor's source is a man younger than 30 in good health. CDR3: CASSFSASSYEQYF. The CDR3 DNA is TGCGCCAGCAGCTTCTCTGCTAGCTCCTACGAGCAGTACTTC. Together with reference TRBV5-1 and TRBJ2-7, the CDR3 gives the full variable domain: KAGVTQTPRYLIKTRGQQVTLSCSPISGHRSVSWYQQTPGQGLQFLFEYFSETQRNKGNFPGRFSGRQFSNSRSEMNVSTLELGDSALYLCASSFSASSYEQYFGPGTRLTVT.